A selection of T cell receptor beta chains follows, all from one sample in a study of response to subunit inactivated influenza vaccine. Each CDR3 protein is one row after TCRdb ran MiXCR on the RT-PCR reads. The repertoire consists of around 530,000 distinct CDR3 sequences, with 10% to 15% occurring once and the leading ten covering about a tenth. The sample in question was PBMCs from blood, obtained on the day of vaccination. These receptors all stem from a man aged 50-59 years who received an inactivated influenza vaccine. The CDR3 runs from the conserved cysteine through the conserved F or W. The D gene is left open where the match is weak. Rows may omit the clone size; those that give it use once, few, many or a size class.

clone_size,j_call,v_call,d_call,cdr3_aa,cdr3_nt
NA,TRBJ2-1,TRBV3-1,TRBD2,CASSSRAKAGEVRYNEQFF,TGTGCCAGCAGCTCCCGGGCGAAAGCGGGAGAGGTTCGCTACAATGAGCAGTTCTTC
few,TRBJ2-3,TRBV24-1,NA,CATSDPGERGTDTQYF,TGTGCCACCAGTGACCCGGGGGAGCGGGGCACAGATACGCAGTATTTT
few,TRBJ2-2,TRBV6-1,NA,CASRPAGGNTGELFF,TGTGCCAGCAGGCCCGCAGGGGGGAATACCGGGGAGCTGTTTTTT
many,TRBJ2-3,TRBV20-1,NA,CSARTLSTDTQYF,TGCAGTGCTAGAACCCTAAGCACAGATACGCAGTATTTT
NA,TRBJ2-5,TRBV15,NA,CATSTYLRGETQYF,TGTGCCACCAGCACTTACCTTCGGGGGGAGACCCAGTACTTC
once,TRBJ2-3,TRBV11-2,NA,CASSLYRGGYTQYF,TGTGCCAGCAGCTTATACAGAGGGGGATATACGCAGTATTTT
many,TRBJ2-7,TRBV20-1,NA,CSAREPPGPIYEQYF,TGCAGTGCTAGAGAGCCACCGGGGCCGATTTACGAGCAGTACTTC
NA,TRBJ2-7,TRBV5-1,NA,CASSSRTGGANEQYF,TGCGCCAGCAGCTCCCGTACCGGGGGTGCAAACGAGCAGTACTTC
NA,TRBJ1-1,TRBV10-3,TRBD1,CAISTGDTEAFF,TGTGCCATCTCAACAGGGGACACTGAAGCTTTCTTT
few,TRBJ2-5,TRBV20-1,TRBD1,CSALKQGETQYF,TGCAGTGCTTTGAAACAGGGGGAGACCCAGTACTTC
NA,TRBJ1-4,TRBV5-5,NA,CASSFSGADNEKLFF,TGTGCCAGCAGCTTTTCAGGAGCGGACAATGAAAAACTGTTTTTT
few,TRBJ2-3,TRBV29-1,NA,CSVRAGWTDTQYF,TGCAGCGTTAGAGCAGGGTGGACAGATACGCAGTATTTT
NA,TRBJ2-2,TRBV20-1,TRBD2,CSGVPIPGRGGSGELFF,TGCAGTGGTGTCCCCATACCCGGGCGCGGCGGGAGTGGGGAGCTGTTTTTT
few,TRBJ2-3,TRBV11-2,NA,CASRKQVFGADTQYF,TGTGCCAGCAGAAAACAGGTTTTCGGAGCAGATACGCAGTATTTT
NA,TRBJ1-1,TRBV29-1,NA,CSVAPGHLNTEAFF,TGCAGCGTTGCACCGGGACACCTGAACACTGAAGCTTTCTTT
few,TRBJ2-1,TRBV6-4,TRBD2,CASSEVLAAYNEQFF,TGTGCCAGCAGTGAAGTACTAGCGGCCTACAATGAGCAGTTCTTC
many,TRBJ1-4,TRBV7-9,NA,CASSLGGTKNEKLFF,TGTGCCAGCAGCTTAGGCGGGACGAAGAATGAAAAACTGTTTTTT
NA,TRBJ2-3,TRBV24-1,TRBD1,CATSDPGQGDFLAQYF,TGTGCCACCAGTGACCCCGGACAGGGGGATTTTTTAGCGCAGTATTTT
NA,TRBJ2-1,TRBV20-1,NA,CSTIKPGTQYNEQFF,TGCAGTACAATCAAGCCCGGGACTCAATACAATGAGCAGTTCTTC
NA,TRBJ2-5,TRBV2,NA,CASSEWDSIFGETQYF,TGTGCCAGCAGTGAGTGGGACTCTATTTTTGGGGAGACCCAGTACTTC
NA,TRBJ2-3,TRBV7-9,NA,CASSLELASTDTQYF,TGTGCCAGCAGCTTAGAACTCGCTAGCACAGATACGCAGTATTTT
few,TRBJ2-3,TRBV7-4,NA,CASSLARVAQYF,TGTGCCAGCAGCTTAGCGCGAGTAGCGCAGTATTTT
few,TRBJ2-1,TRBV7-2,NA,CASCPSTDEQFF,TGTGCCAGCTGCCCTTCGACGGATGAGCAGTTCTTC
many,TRBJ1-2,TRBV6-2/TRBV6-3,NA,CASSYHGYTF,TGTGCCAGCAGTTACCATGGCTACACCTTC
many,TRBJ2-1,TRBV3-1,NA,CASSQFERNYNEQFF,TGTGCCAGCAGCCAATTCGAGCGAAATTACAATGAGCAGTTCTTC
few,TRBJ2-1,TRBV5-1,TRBD2,CASSLEGLAVEQFF,TGCGCCAGCAGCTTGGAAGGACTAGCGGTTGAGCAGTTCTTC
few,TRBJ1-2,TRBV5-1,TRBD1,CASSLSQQGGGYTF,TGCGCCAGCAGCTTGTCACAACAGGGGGGCGGCTACACCTTC
few,TRBJ2-3,TRBV5-1,TRBD2,CASSRHGLAGASTDTQYF,TGCGCCAGCAGCCGCCACGGACTAGCGGGAGCTAGCACAGATACGCAGTATTTT
many,TRBJ1-6,TRBV5-1,NA,CASSLTRNNSPLHF,TGCGCCAGCAGCTTGACACGGAATAATTCACCCCTCCACTTT
NA,TRBJ2-1,TRBV12-3/TRBV12-4,NA,CASSSRLYEQFF,TGTGCCAGCAGTTCGCGACTCTACGAGCAGTTCTTC
NA,TRBJ2-2,TRBV27,NA,CASKLYPGRRRVSNTGELFF,TGTGCCAGCAAGCTTTACCCGGGACGGAGGCGGGTATCGAACACCGGGGAGCTGTTTTTT
many,TRBJ2-5,TRBV12-3/TRBV12-4,NA,CASSFSPVQETQYF,TGTGCCAGCAGTTTTTCCCCAGTCCAAGAGACCCAGTACTTC
NA,TRBJ1-1,TRBV20-1,NA,CSASEANTEAFF,TGCAGTGCTAGTGAGGCGAACACTGAAGCTTTCTTT
many,TRBJ2-1,TRBV4-1,NA,CASSQAVGTYNEQFF,TGCGCCAGCAGCCAAGCAGTGGGAACCTACAATGAGCAGTTCTTC
few,TRBJ2-3,TRBV4-3,NA,CASSRGTAGSRGYTQYF,TGCGCCAGCAGCCGCGGTACAGCGGGGTCGAGGGGGTATACGCAGTATTTT
NA,TRBJ2-7,TRBV4-2,NA,CASSRIHYNINGTLSYEQYF,TGTGCCAGCAGCCGAATTCATTACAATATTAACGGGACACTCTCCTACGAGCAGTACTTC
few,TRBJ2-1,TRBV7-9,TRBD2,CASSSGTTQLSYNEQFF,TGTGCCAGCAGCTCCGGGACTACTCAACTCTCCTACAATGAGCAGTTCTTC